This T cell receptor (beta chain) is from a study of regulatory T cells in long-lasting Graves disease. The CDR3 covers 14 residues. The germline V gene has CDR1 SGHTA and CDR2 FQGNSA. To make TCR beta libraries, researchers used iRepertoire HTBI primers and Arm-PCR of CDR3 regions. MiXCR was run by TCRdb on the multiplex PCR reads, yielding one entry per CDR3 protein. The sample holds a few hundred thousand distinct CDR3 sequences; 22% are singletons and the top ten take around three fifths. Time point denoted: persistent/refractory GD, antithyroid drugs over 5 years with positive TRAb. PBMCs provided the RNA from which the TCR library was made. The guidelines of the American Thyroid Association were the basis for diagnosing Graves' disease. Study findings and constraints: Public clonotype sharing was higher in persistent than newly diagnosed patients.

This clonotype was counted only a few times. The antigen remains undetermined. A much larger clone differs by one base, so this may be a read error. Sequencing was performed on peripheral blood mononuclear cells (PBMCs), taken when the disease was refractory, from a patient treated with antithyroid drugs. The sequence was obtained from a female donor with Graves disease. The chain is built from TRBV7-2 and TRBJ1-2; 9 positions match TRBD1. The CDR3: CVSSPSQGARGYTF. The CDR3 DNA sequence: TGTGTCAGCAGCCCCTCACAGGGGGCGAGAGGCTACACCTTC.